The next 14 T cell receptor beta chains were all read from a single sample in a study of blood T cell repertoires in COVID-19. Repertoires were generated with immunoSEQ multiplex PCR, while TCRdb's copy carries only in-frame clones and drops some. The sample comprises about 80,000 clones, around 78% of which are singletons, and less than 20% rests with the top ten. The sequenced sample consisted of peripheral blood. The receptor set was obtained from a human donor in a cohort sampled during active COVID-19.

The chain combines TRBV24-1 with TRBJ1-5; a weak D match, TRBD1 (6 bases). V was clipped by 3 bases and J by 5 bases, with 13 bases between them. Germline assignment: CDR1 KGHDR and CDR2 SFDVKD. This CDR3 spans 15 amino acids. This CDR3 reads CATSDPQGSDQPQHF. CDR3 coding DNA: TGTGCCACCAGTGATCCACAGGGATCCGATCAGCCCCAGCATTTT.

V is TRBV11-3 and J is TRBJ2-1, with 15 bases aligning to TRBD2. The germline CDR1 and CDR2 sequences are SGHNT and YENEEA. The ends lost 5 bases at V and 8 bases at J; junction bases unmatched: 7. This CDR3 has 16 amino acids. The CDR3 protein is CASSPRTSGRGDEQFF. For the CDR3, the DNA is TGTGCCAGCAGCCCTCGGACTAGCGGGAGGGGGGATGAGCAGTTCTTC.

The chain employs TRBV28 and TRBJ2-7; 9 bases agree with TRBD2. V lost 7 bases to trimming and J lost 6 bases; unmatched junction nucleotides: 19. Germline V gives CDR1 MDHEN, CDR2 SYDVKM. The CDR3 extends over 17 amino acids. The CDR3 coding sequence is TGTGCCAGCAACATCAGTAGGCGGGGGGGCCTTGTTCCCGAGCAGTACTTC. Amino acid sequence: CASNISRRGGLVPEQYF.

The chain joins TRBV29-1 to TRBJ2-5; D gene uncertain. Germline CDR1 and CDR2: SQVTM and ANQGSEA. The CDR3 extends over 15 amino acids. DNA for the CDR3: TGCAGTACTCGCGGAACTTCCCGGAACCAAGAGACCCAGTACTTC. It translates to CSTRGTSRNQETQYF.

This chain links TRBV28 with TRBJ2-5; 10 positions agree with TRBD1. Trimming at V came to 2 bases and at J to 6 bases, leaving 9 bases not matched to a gene. The CDR3 is 16 amino acids. CDR1 is MDHEN, CDR2 SYDVKM, per germline. The CDR3 bases are TGTGCCAGCAGTTTAAAGGAAGGACAGGGGGGACAGACCCAGTACTTC. Protein sequence: CASSLKEGQGGQTQYF.

This clone was recorded only once. The rearrangement joins TRBV11-2 to TRBJ2-1; TRBD1 is a possible D gene (5 bases). This CDR3 has 14 residues. In germline, CDR1 is SGHAT, CDR2 FQNNGV. Trimming removed 1 base at V and 9 bases at J, with 13 bases between. In DNA form, the CDR3 reads TGTGCCAGCAGCTTAGGCAGGGCGTTCGGTGAGCAGTTCTTC. It specifies CASSLGRAFGEQFF.

The CDR3 DNA reads as TGTGCCAGCAGCCCCATTGGCGGGAGAACAGATACGCAGTATTTT. Translating gives CASSPIGGRTDTQYF. This chain uses TRBV7-8 with TRBJ2-3; 7 bases match TRBD2. CDR1 and CDR2 (germline): SGHVS, FQNEAQ. With 5 bases clipped from V and 3 bases from J, the junction kept 8 bases outside the gene matches. The length of the CDR3 is 15 residues.

The V call is TRBV4-1, the J call TRBJ2-1, with a possible D match to TRBD2 (6 bases). The CDR3 runs to 13 residues. Germline CDR1 is MGHRA and CDR2 is YSYEKL. Trimming cost V 0 bases and J 15 bases, with 15 bases left between them. The CDR3 region is CASSQDRTISGFF. The DNA of the CDR3 is TGCGCCAGCAGCCAAGATAGGACTATTTCTGGGTTCTTC.

The V gene is TRBV4-2, the J gene TRBJ2-7; 9 nucleotides line up with TRBD1. CDR1 LGHNA and CDR2 YNFKEQ come from the germline V gene. The CDR3 contains 17 residues. Trimming took 1 base from V and 0 from J; bases not matched to a gene: 7. The DNA for the CDR3 is TGTGCCAGCAGCCAAGTAACAGGGGGCAGGAGCTCCTACGAGCAGTACTTC. Translated: CASSQVTGGRSSYEQYF.

The CDR3 here is CASSFSGGANEQFF. The CDR3 DNA reads TGTGCCAGCAGCTTTTCAGGGGGCGCGAATGAGCAGTTCTTC. The chain combines TRBV5-4 with TRBJ2-1; the match to TRBD1 covers 8 bases. V lost 2 bases, J lost 7 bases, and 5 bases stayed unmatched. This CDR3 has 14 amino acids. In germline, CDR1 is SGHNT, CDR2 YYREEE (reference sequence).

Remarks on this clone: Compared with germline, one end of the junction differs, possibly owing to a read error. The V call is TRBV5-8, the J call TRBJ2-7; weak D call: TRBD1 (5 bases). The CDR3 sequence is 12 residues long. Germline V gives CDR1 SGHTS, CDR2 YDEGEE. As DNA, the CDR3 is TGTGCCAGCAGGGACAAGGGTTTACGAAAGAACTTC. Protein product: CASRDKGLRKNF.

The V call is TRBV6-6, the J call TRBJ2-1, with D perhaps TRBD2 (5 bases). Germline V CDR1 and CDR2: MNHNY, SVGAGI (reference sequence). V lost 0 bases to trimming and J lost 7 bases, with 10 bases between them. The CDR3 spans 14 residues. The CDR3 protein is CASSYSRVPNEQFF. The CDR3 nucleotides are TGTGCCAGCAGTTACTCGCGGGTTCCGAATGAGCAGTTCTTC.

V gene TRBV6-6 combines with J gene TRBJ2-7, with no clear D. The CDR3 runs 11 residues. V lost 2 bases, J lost 5 bases, and 4 bases lay in between. In germline, CDR1 is MNHNY, CDR2 SVGAGI (reference sequence). CDR3 bases: TGTGCCAGCAGTTACCTCCACGAGCAGTACGTC. As protein: CASSYLHEQYV.

This clone was picked up one time. The CDR3, as DNA: TGTGCCAGCAGTGAACGTGGGGCAGGAAACACCATATATTTT. It translates to CASSERGAGNTIYF. The chain carries TRBV6-1 and TRBJ1-3; D possibly corresponds to TRBD1 (5 bases). Trimming cost V 2 bases and J 4 bases, with 9 bases left between them. Germline V gives CDR1 MNHNS, CDR2 SASEGT. This CDR3 is 14 amino acids long.